The rows below give T cell receptor beta chains drawn from one sample of a study of cytomegalovirus exposure and HLA in healthy donors. Some clones are missing from TCRdb's copy, which holds only in-frame ones; the method was immunoSEQ multiplex PCR. The repertoire includes roughly 120,000 clones, around 85% of them detected once, and roughly 6% sits in the top ten. Sequences were obtained from PBMCs. Receptors originate from a man younger than 40 in good health and CMV-seropositive. The CDR3 runs from the conserved cysteine through the conserved F or W. D genes are given only for firm matches. Some rows mark clone size as missing; the rest say once, few, many or name a class of expanded clone.

CVAWAGGASYEQYF | TGTGTCGCTTGGGCAGGGGGAGCCTCCTACGAGCAGTACTTC | TRBV5-4 | . | TRBD1 | TRBJ2-7
CASRGGTYNEQFF | TGTGCCAGCCGGGGGGGAACCTACAATGAGCAGTTCTTC | TRBV7-3 | . | TRBD2 | TRBJ2-1
CASSGSGLPPSNEQFF | TGTGCCAGCAGCGGTTCGGGACTACCCCCGAGCAATGAGCAGTTCTTC | TRBV7-9 | . | TRBD2 | TRBJ2-1
CASSEKSAGSTYEQYF | TGTGCCAGCAGTGAAAAATCGGCAGGGTCGACCTACGAGCAGTACTTC | TRBV25-1 | . | . | TRBJ2-7
CASSPYYTGHRTEAFF | TGTGCCAGCAGCCCATACTATACAGGGCACCGCACTGAAGCTTTCTTT | TRBV5-5 | . | . | TRBJ1-1
CASSLTGEAGYEQYF | TGTGCCAGCAGCTTAACGGGGGAAGCTGGCTACGAGCAGTACTTC | TRBV11-2 | . | . | TRBJ2-7
CASSLVRGTDTQYF | TGTGCCAGCAGCTTGGTGCGGGGCACAGATACGCAGTATTTT | TRBV5-5 | . | . | TRBJ2-3
CASSFGGGGNEQFF | TGTGCCAGCAGTTTTGGGGGGGGAGGCAATGAGCAGTTCTTC | TRBV27 | . | TRBD2 | TRBJ2-1
CASSLKPGGGGYTF | TGTGCCAGCAGCTTAAAGCCGGGGGGAGGAGGCTACACCTTC | TRBV7-3 | . | . | TRBJ1-2
CSSSPRTSFIGELFF | TGTTCCAGCAGCCCAAGGACTAGCTTTATCGGGGAGCTGTTTTTT | TRBV7-9 | . | TRBD2 | TRBJ2-2
CASRRQGLDTEAFF | TGTGCCAGCAGAAGACAGGGATTGGACACTGAAGCTTTCTTT | TRBV6-1 | . | TRBD1 | TRBJ1-1
CASSPGTEKDTQYF | TGTGCCAGCAGCCCAGGGACAGAGAAAGATACGCAGTATTTT | TRBV7-6 | . | TRBD1 | TRBJ2-3
CASSLTSRDYNEQFF | TGCGCCAGCAGCTTGACTAGCAGGGATTACAATGAGCAGTTCTTC | TRBV5-1 | . | . | TRBJ2-1
CASSWRGGHGDTGELFF | TGTGCCAGCAGCTGGCGGGGGGGCCACGGGGACACCGGGGAGCTGTTTTTT | TRBV7-9 | . | TRBD2 | TRBJ2-2
CASSIPQGNRGTQYF | TGTGCCAGTAGTATTCCCCAGGGAAATAGGGGTACGCAGTATTTT | TRBV19 | once | . | TRBJ2-3
CASSYSAGGTGELFF | TGTGCCAGCAGCTACTCTGCGGGGGGTACCGGGGAGCTGTTTTTT | TRBV11-2 | . | TRBD2 | TRBJ2-2
CASSLGASGEPYEQYF | TGCGCCAGCAGCTTGGGGGCTAGCGGGGAGCCCTACGAGCAGTACTTC | TRBV5-1 | few | TRBD2 | TRBJ2-7
CASSTLQGGGIYGYTF | TGTGCCAGCAGCACGCTACAAGGGGGCGGAATCTATGGCTACACCTTC | TRBV7-8 | . | TRBD1 | TRBJ1-2
CASSESGGTNQPQHF | TGCGCCAGCAGTGAGTCAGGGGGTACCAATCAGCCCCAGCATTTT | TRBV10-2 | many | . | TRBJ1-5
CASSLAGGGTGELFF | TGTGCCAGCAGCTTAGCGGGGGGCGGGACCGGGGAGCTGTTTTTT | TRBV7-3 | . | TRBD2 | TRBJ2-2
CASSEVRTGGNSPLHF | TGTGCCAGCAGTGAAGTTCGGACAGGAGGTAATTCACCCCTCCACTTT | TRBV2 | . | TRBD1 | TRBJ1-6
CASSWASSGGVYEQFF | TGCGCCAGCAGCTGGGCTTCTAGCGGGGGGGTCTATGAGCAGTTCTTC | TRBV5-1 | . | TRBD2 | TRBJ2-1
CASSPLGGEGETQYF | TGTGCCAGCAGCCCCCTTGGGGGGGAGGGGGAGACCCAGTACTTC | TRBV7-3 | . | TRBD2 | TRBJ2-5
CASSSPTYNEQFF | TGTGCCAGCAGTTCCCCTACGTACAATGAGCAGTTCTTC | TRBV6-1 | once | . | TRBJ2-1
CASSQDGRAAEAFF | TGCGCCAGCAGCCAAGATGGCAGGGCCGCTGAAGCTTTCTTT | TRBV4-1 | . | . | TRBJ1-1
CASSGSGEPGADGYTF | TGTGCCAGCAGTGGCTCGGGAGAACCAGGGGCCGATGGCTACACCTTC | TRBV6-4 | . | . | TRBJ1-2
CASSQGPGQDYEQYF | TGTGCCAGCAGCCAAGGGCCGGGACAGGACTACGAGCAGTACTTC | TRBV4-2 | few | TRBD1 | TRBJ2-7
CASSLVGGFSYEQYF | TGCGCCAGCAGCTTGGTGGGGGGATTCTCCTACGAGCAGTACTTC | TRBV5-1 | . | . | TRBJ2-7
CASSLVGLSQGGYTF | TGCGCCAGCAGCTTGGTGGGGTTGAGCCAGGGGGGCTACACCTTC | TRBV5-1 | . | . | TRBJ1-2
CASSRLAGGVYNEQFF | TGTGCCAGCAGCCGTCTAGCGGGGGGGGTCTACAATGAGCAGTTCTTC | TRBV7-6 | . | TRBD2 | TRBJ2-1
CASRITGNDSPLHF | TGTGCCAGCAGGATTACAGGGAACGATTCACCCCTCCACTTT | TRBV6-5 | once | . | TRBJ1-6